The 27 T cell receptor beta chains listed next were all sequenced from one sample in a study of HIV-infected patients and healthy controls. In TCRdb, the 5' RACE reads were re-called with MiXCR into one record per CDR3 protein. The table lists around 20,000 distinct CDR3 sequences, roughly 19% of them singletons. Material for sequencing was CD8+ T cells from blood. These receptor sequences come from a human donor in good health.

This clonotype came up many times. The V gene is TRBV3-1, the J gene TRBJ1-6; D gene unclear. The V end was cut by 4 bases, the J end by 9 bases, with 16 bases between. CDR3 size: 15 residues. Per the germline V gene, CDR1 is LGHDT and CDR2 is YNNKEL (reference sequence). CDR3 region: CASSPSMTARSPLHF. DNA for the CDR3: TGTGCCAGCAGCCCCTCAATGACGGCGCGTTCACCCCTCCACTTT.

This clonotype was seen repeatedly, ten times or more. This chain joins TRBV10-3 and TRBJ2-7; D is possibly TRBD1 (6 bases). CDR3 size: 13 residues. The V gene lost 7 bases and the J gene lost 3 bases, with 13 bases spanning the gap. Germline CDR1 ENHRY, CDR2 SYGVKD. The CDR3 DNA is TGTGCCATCAATGGGGGCTCGGGCTACGAGCAGTACTTC. Its protein is CAINGGSGYEQYF.

This clonotype was picked up many times. The chain recombines TRBV27 with TRBJ2-1, with 7 bases matching TRBD2. The germline gives CDR1 MNHEY, CDR2 SMNVEV (reference sequence). Trimming removed 7 bases from V and 7 bases from J; junction bases left unmatched: 4. CDR3 length: 12 amino acids. CDR3 residues: CASMGGWNEQFF. CDR3 bases: TGTGCCAGCATGGGGGGGTGGAATGAGCAGTTCTTC.

In this sample, this clonotype turned up a few times. The chain links TRBV16 to TRBJ2-7; D uncertain. Trimming left V 3 bases short and J 5 bases short, with 5 bases between. The CDR3 totals 11 residues. Germline CDR1 and CDR2: KGHSY and FQNENV. The CDR3 DNA is TGTGCCAGCAGCCACGCGGACGAGCAGTACTTC. It translates to CASSHADEQYF. Full variable domain (remainder filled in from reference TRBV16 and TRBJ2-7): GEEVAQTPKHLVRGEGQKAKLYCAPIKGHSYVFWYQQVLKNEFKFLISFQNENVFDETGMPKERFSAKCLPNSPCSLEIQATKLEDSAVYFCASSHADEQYFGPGTRLTVT.

V gene TRBV27 combines with J gene TRBJ1-1, with D perhaps TRBD1 (6 bases). The CDR3 runs 13 residues. Germline V gene lookup returns CDR1 MNHEY and CDR2 SMNVEV (reference sequence). Trimming left V 4 bases short and J 0 bases short, with 6 bases between. This CDR3 is CASSWTVNTEAFF. The CDR3 nucleotides read TGTGCCAGCAGTTGGACAGTGAACACTGAAGCTTTCTTT.

This clonotype was picked up a small number of times. The rearrangement links TRBV14 to TRBJ2-1; 8 bases are shared with TRBD2. Germline V gene data show CDR1 as SGHDN and CDR2 as FVKESK. There are 16 residues in the CDR3. V shed 1 base, J shed 6 bases, and the junction held 8 bases outside the gene matches. The CDR3 bases are TGTGCCAGCAGCCAAGGGCCGGGACTAGACCCCAATGAGCAGTTCTTC. It specifies CASSQGPGLDPNEQFF. Looking up the rest from reference TRBV14 and TRBJ2-1 gives the full variable domain: EAGVTQFPSHSVIEKGQTVTLRCDPISGHDNLYWYRRVMGKEIKFLLHFVKESKQDESGMPNNRFLAERTGGTYSTLKVQPAELEDSGVYFCASSQGPGLDPNEQFFGPGTRLTVL.

This chain connects TRBV29-1 to TRBJ2-2, with no clear D. The V gene lost 5 bases and the J gene lost 7 bases, with 8 bases spanning the gap. The length of the CDR3 is 11 residues. The germline gives CDR1 SQVTM, CDR2 ANQGSEA. In DNA form, the CDR3 reads TGCAGCGTTCCCTTCGGCGGGGAGCTGTTTTTT. It codes for CSVPFGGELFF.

The table lists this clonotype with many counts. The chain has TRBV7-9 and TRBJ2-3; D may be TRBD2 (5 bases). This CDR3 contains 14 residues. V lost 3 bases to trimming and J lost 1 base, with 8 bases between them. Germline V gives CDR1 SEHNR, CDR2 FQNEAQ (reference sequence). CDR3 amino acids: CASSLRRGTDTQYF. In DNA, the CDR3 is TGTGCCAGCAGCTTGCGGCGGGGCACAGATACGCAGTATTTT.

The chain combines TRBV7-8 with TRBJ2-7; 13 nucleotides align to TRBD2. This CDR3 comprises 20 residues. Germline V lookup: CDR1 SGHVS, CDR2 FQNEAQ. The junction had 20 bases not matched to a gene; V was cut back by 4 bases and J by 5 bases. Here the CDR3 DNA reads TGTGCCAGCAGCTCGGGACATTTTGACCCCCGACTAGCGGGAGGCCACGAGCAGTACTTC. Its translation: CASSSGHFDPRLAGGHEQYF.

The V call is TRBV19, the J call TRBJ2-7; the D gene is possibly TRBD1 (6 bases). Per germline, CDR1 LNHDA and CDR2 SQIVND (reference sequence). Trimming removed 6 bases at V and 0 bases at J, with 24 bases between. This CDR3 has 18 amino acids. In DNA, the CDR3 is TGTGCCAGTAGAAGTACGACAGGTTACCGGGACAACTCCTACGAGCAGTACTTC. Its protein product is CASRSTTGYRDNSYEQYF. Together with reference TRBV19 and TRBJ2-7, the CDR3 gives the full variable domain: DGGITQSPKYLFRKEGQNVTLSCEQNLNHDAMYWYRQDPGQGLRLIYYSQIVNDFQKGDIAEGYSVSREKKESFPLTVTSAQKNPTAFYLCASRSTTGYRDNSYEQYFGPGTRLTVT.

This clonotype was counted many times. This rearrangement joins TRBV15 to TRBJ2-5; D remains ambiguous. The V end lost 4 bases, the J end lost 1 base, and 7 bases lay between the germline ends. The germline CDR1 and CDR2 sequences are LNHNV and YYDKDF (reference sequence). This CDR3 is 13 amino acids long. The chain's CDR3 is CATSNGVQETQYF. The CDR3 nucleotides read TGTGCCACCAGCAATGGGGTCCAAGAGACCCAGTACTTC. The full variable domain, completed using reference TRBV15 and TRBJ2-5, is DAMVIQNPRYQVTQFGKPVTLSCSQTLNHNVMYWYQQKSSQAPKLLFHYYDKDFNNEADTPDNFQSRRPNTSFCFLDIRSPGLGDTAMYLCATSNGVQETQYFGPGTRLLVL.

This clonotype was counted between two and nine times. The chain uses TRBV6-1 and TRBJ2-7, with no clear D. The germline CDR1 and CDR2 sequences are MNHNS and SASEGT. Trimming shortened V by 0 bases and J by 3 bases, and 12 bases separated the two germline ends. CDR3 length: 15 amino acids. CDR3: CASSEALSTFYEQYF. CDR3 nucleotides: TGTGCCAGCAGTGAAGCGCTATCCACGTTCTACGAGCAGTACTTC.

This chain uses TRBV6-4 with TRBJ2-3, with 16 bases lining up with TRBD2. The V gene's germline CDR1 is MRHNA and CDR2 SNTAGT. The junction had 5 bases not matched to a gene; V was cut back by 5 bases and J by 6 bases. CDR3 length: 16 amino acids. The DNA for the CDR3 is TGTGCCAGCAGTCGAGGGACTAGCGGGGGGGCTGATACGCAGTATTTT. It translates to CASSRGTSGGADTQYF.

This clonotype came up a few times. The gene calls are TRBV6-6 and TRBJ2-5, with 8 bases lining up with TRBD1. Germline V CDR1 and CDR2: MNHNY, SVGAGI (reference sequence). V was pared by 0 bases and J by 4 bases, with 4 bases of the junction left unmatched. CDR3 length: 15 amino acids. The CDR3 nucleotides are TGTGCCAGCAGTTACTCCGGACAGGGAGGAGAGACCCAGTACTTC. This encodes CASSYSGQGGETQYF.

The rearrangement joins TRBV7-9 to TRBJ2-2; 11 positions match TRBD2. The V and J ends lost 4 bases and 1 base, in that order; junction bases with no gene match: 2. CDR1 and CDR2 from the germline V gene are SEHNR and FQNEAQ (reference sequence). This CDR3 contains 16 residues. This chain's CDR3 is CASSSGTSGNTGELFF. The CDR3 region has the DNA TGTGCCAGCAGCTCCGGGACTAGCGGGAACACCGGGGAGCTGTTTTTT. The full variable domain, with the rest looked up from reference TRBV7-9 and TRBJ2-2, is DTGVSQNPRHKITKRGQNVTFRCDPISEHNRLYWYRQTLGQGPEFLTYFQNEAQLEKSRLLSDRFSAERPKGSFSTLEIQRTEQGDSAMYLCASSSGTSGNTGELFFGEGSRLTVL.

This clonotype was counted many times. The chain is built from TRBV29-1 and TRBJ1-2; D uncertain. Trimming removed 6 bases at V and 4 bases at J, with 12 bases between. This CDR3 spans 12 amino acids. Per the germline V gene, CDR1 is SQVTM and CDR2 is ANQGSEA. The CDR3 DNA sequence: TGCAGCGTCCCTCCGGACGGCTATGGCTACACCTTC. It translates to CSVPPDGYGYTF.

This clonotype was observed a handful of times. The rearrangement uses TRBV6-5 and TRBJ2-7; TRBD1 matches 7 bases. Germline lookup yields CDR1 MNHEY and CDR2 SVGAGI. CDR3 size: 15 residues. V shed 7 bases, J shed 2 bases, and the junction held 11 bases outside the gene matches. The CDR3 is CASKTHRDRTYEQYF. CDR3 DNA: TGTGCCAGCAAAACACACCGGGACAGAACCTACGAGCAGTACTTC.

The chain carries TRBV6-1 and TRBJ1-2; D is perhaps TRBD1 (6 bases). CDR1 and CDR2 from the germline V gene are MNHNS and SASEGT. Trimming took off 3 bases at V and 4 bases at J, with 18 bases between the two ends. The CDR3 loop spans 16 amino acids. Here the CDR3 reads CASSDYGGGGIYGYTF. The CDR3 coding sequence is TGTGCCAGCAGTGATTATGGTGGCGGGGGCATCTATGGCTACACCTTC.

The chain couples TRBV6-5 to TRBJ1-1; possibly TRBD1 for D (6 bases). Germline V gives CDR1 MNHEY, CDR2 SVGAGI. Trimming pared 0 bases from V and 3 bases from J, leaving 14 bases between. The CDR3 runs to 16 residues. CDR3 sequence: CASSYSPRGQDTEAFF. The CDR3 DNA sequence: TGTGCCAGCAGTTACTCACCCCGGGGGCAGGACACTGAAGCTTTCTTT.

The chain links TRBV12-3 or TRBV12-4 to TRBJ2-2; D is unclear. The CDR3 has 14 residues. V shed 8 bases and J shed 3 bases, with 13 bases lying between them. The CDR3 coding sequence is TGTGCCAGCTTAAAGCCCAGCTACACCGGGGAGCTGTTTTTT. It specifies CASLKPSYTGELFF.

This clonotype is a singleton in its sample. A junction end diverges from the germline sequence, so it may reflect a read error. The chain employs TRBV30 and TRBJ1-2, with TRBD1 matching over 9 bases. This CDR3 spans 14 amino acids. The V gene's germline CDR1 is GTSNPN and CDR2 SVGIG (reference sequence). CDR3 nucleotides: TGTGCCTGGAGTGGGACAGGGGCAGTGTATGGCTACGCCTTC. It specifies CAWSGTGAVYGYAF.

V is TRBV12-3 or TRBV12-4 and J is TRBJ2-1; no clear D. V gave up 6 bases and J gave up 10 bases, with 13 bases separating them. This CDR3 region has 12 residues. CDR3 sequence: CASRENSREQFF. The CDR3 DNA is TGTGCCAGCAGGGAAAATAGTCGGGAGCAGTTCTTC.

By sample share, this clonotype is medium-sized. V usage is TRBV6-2 or TRBV6-3 and J usage is TRBJ1-5; D unclear. V lost 4 bases, J lost 4 bases, and 11 bases lay in between. The length of the CDR3 is 14 residues. Germline V gene data show CDR1 as MNHEY and CDR2 as SVGEGT. The CDR3 nucleotides read TGTGCCAGCAGTTCCCCAGGTTCAAATCAGCCCCAGCATTTT. Translating gives CASSSPGSNQPQHF.

This clonotype has ten or more counts. This chain connects TRBV10-2 to TRBJ1-5; D is unresolved. Per the germline V gene, CDR1 is WSHSY and CDR2 is SAAADI. The CDR3 has 15 residues. V was clipped by 0 bases and J by 7 bases, with 13 bases between them. The CDR3, as DNA: TGCGCCAGCAGTGAGTCGCGGAAGGGAGGGCAGCCCCAGCATTTT. Protein sequence: CASSESRKGGQPQHF.

This clonotype came up many times. The V call is TRBV25-1, the J call TRBJ1-1; a weak D match, TRBD1 (6 bases). V gave up 5 bases and J gave up 1 base, with 11 bases separating them. This CDR3 has 14 residues. The germline V gene encodes CDR1 MGHDK and CDR2 SYGVNS. In DNA, the CDR3 is TGTGCCAGCAGTATCAAGGGGGGGAACACTGAAGCTTTCTTT. Its translation: CASSIKGGNTEAFF. The variable domain in full, completed from reference TRBV25-1 and TRBJ1-1, reads EADIYQTPRYLVIGTGKKITLECSQTMGHDKMYWYQQDPGMELHLIHYSYGVNSTEKGDLSSESTVSRIRTEHFPLTLESARPSHTSQYLCASSIKGGNTEAFFGQGTRLTVV.

Many counts were recorded for this clonotype. The CDR3: CASRVEGQGINQPQHF. The CDR3 bases are TGTGCCAGCAGAGTAGAGGGACAGGGGATCAATCAGCCCCAGCATTTT. This chain links TRBV25-1 with TRBJ1-5; TRBD1 aligns across 10 bases. The germline V gene has CDR1 MGHDK and CDR2 SYGVNS. V shed 6 bases, J shed 3 bases, and the junction held 8 bases outside the gene matches. The CDR3 runs 16 residues.

The table lists this clonotype with many counts. V gene TRBV12-3 or TRBV12-4 combines with J gene TRBJ2-1, with TRBD2 matching over 13 bases. This CDR3 contains 14 residues. V was clipped by 3 bases and J by 12 bases; unmatched bases: 5. The CDR3 protein is CASSFRLAGGLQFF. CDR3 bases: TGTGCCAGCAGTTTCAGACTAGCGGGAGGTTTGCAGTTCTTC.